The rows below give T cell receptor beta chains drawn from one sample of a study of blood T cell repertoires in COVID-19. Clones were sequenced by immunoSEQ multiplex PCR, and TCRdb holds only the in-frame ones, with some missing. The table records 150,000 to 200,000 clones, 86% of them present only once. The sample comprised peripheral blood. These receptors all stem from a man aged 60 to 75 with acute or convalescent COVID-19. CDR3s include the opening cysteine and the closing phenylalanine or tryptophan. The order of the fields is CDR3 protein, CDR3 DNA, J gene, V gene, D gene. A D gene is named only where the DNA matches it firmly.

CDR3aa: CASSLNYAPGEQYF
CDR3nt: TGTGCCAGCAGCTTAAACTACGCCCCGGGGGAGCAGTACTTC
j_gene: TRBJ2-7
v_gene: TRBV7-9
d_gene: .

CDR3aa: CASSPSAETQYF
CDR3nt: TGTGCCAGCTCACCAAGCGCAGAGACCCAGTACTTC
j_gene: TRBJ2-5
v_gene: TRBV18
d_gene: .

CDR3aa: CSARRGRLETQYF
CDR3nt: TGCAGCGCTAGGAGGGGGCGACTGGAGACCCAGTACTTC
j_gene: TRBJ2-5
v_gene: TRBV29-1
d_gene: .

CDR3aa: CATSRTSTYEQYF
CDR3nt: TGTGCCACCAGCAGAACTAGCACCTACGAGCAGTACTTC
j_gene: TRBJ2-7
v_gene: TRBV15
d_gene: .

CDR3aa: CASSYRTGSYTF
CDR3nt: TGTGCCAGCAGCTACCGGACAGGAAGCTACACCTTC
j_gene: TRBJ1-2
v_gene: TRBV7-2
d_gene: TRBD1

CDR3aa: CAWSPGYGYTF
CDR3nt: TGTGCCTGGAGCCCGGGGTATGGCTACACCTTC
j_gene: TRBJ1-2
v_gene: TRBV30
d_gene: .

CDR3aa: CSVGSGNLDIQYF
CDR3nt: TGCAGCGTTGGATCCGGGAATCTTGACATTCAGTACTTC
j_gene: TRBJ2-4
v_gene: TRBV29-1
d_gene: .

CDR3aa: CASSQGDRTRRYNEQFF
CDR3nt: TGTGCCAGCAGCCAAGGGGACCGGACTAGGCGGTACAATGAGCAGTTCTTC
j_gene: TRBJ2-1
v_gene: TRBV3-1/TRBV3-2
d_gene: TRBD2

CDR3aa: CASSRRDRGYGYTF
CDR3nt: TGTGCCAGCAGCCGCCGGGACAGGGGCTATGGCTACACCTTC
j_gene: TRBJ1-2
v_gene: TRBV3-1/TRBV3-2
d_gene: TRBD1

CDR3aa: CASRGQGTYNSPLHF
CDR3nt: TGTGCCAGCAGGGGGCAGGGAACGTATAATTCACCCCTCCACTTT
j_gene: TRBJ1-6
v_gene: TRBV28
d_gene: .

CDR3aa: CASRESYGYTF
CDR3nt: TGCGCCAGCCGGGAGTCCTATGGCTACACCTTC
j_gene: TRBJ1-2
v_gene: TRBV5-1
d_gene: .